This is a list of T cell receptor beta chains from one sample in a study of blood T cell repertoires in COVID-19. The protocol was immunoSEQ multiplex PCR, while the TCRdb copy is restricted to in-frame clones and leaves out a portion. The sample yields about 130,000 clones, about 88% seen once. The sequencing input was PBMCs or T cells enriched from blood (not recorded which). Receptors originate from a woman in her forties or fifties who had recovered from COVID-19. CDR3s include the opening cysteine and the closing phenylalanine or tryptophan.

v_gene	j_gene	CDR3aa
TRBV6-4	TRBJ2-1	CASSVRHTNYNEQFF
TRBV5-8	TRBJ2-7	CASSLAHRGSSYEQYF
TRBV2	TRBJ1-1	CASTVQGGVNTEAFF
TRBV7-9	TRBJ2-1	CASSLISATGGLNEQFF
TRBV11-3	TRBJ2-3	CASSLSGAFTDTQYF
TRBV19	TRBJ2-3	CASSIGRGGLTDTQYF
TRBV27	TRBJ1-2	CASRPGGEGYGYTF
TRBV6-5	TRBJ2-7	CASSYTQGEGYEQYF
TRBV19	TRBJ2-1	CASSIAQGVGNEQFF
TRBV30	TRBJ1-5	CAWSYFKSQPQHF
TRBV18	TRBJ2-5	CASSRGGRGETQYF
TRBV27	TRBJ2-7	CASSFMLGQVTYEQYF
TRBV5-6	TRBJ2-7	CASGTSKNYEQYF
TRBV7-6	TRBJ1-6	CASSRESYNSPLHF
TRBV3-1/TRBV3-2	TRBJ1-3	CASSPGTGPGNTIYF
TRBV7-2	TRBJ1-3	CASTPRDRATDTIYF
TRBV25-1	TRBJ1-2	CASSESRDSHYGYTF
TRBV9	TRBJ2-1	CASSVDRLNYNEQFF
TRBV18	TRBJ1-4	CASSPTGGRNEKLFF
TRBV18	TRBJ2-7	CASSRDRESYEQYF
TRBV2	TRBJ1-5	CASQGARSNQPQHF
TRBV25-1	TRBJ2-5	CASSRVETQYF
TRBV5-1	TRBJ1-3	CASSLGTGSSGNTIYF
TRBV7-8	TRBJ1-1	CASSLNLWGQGGTEAFF
TRBV6-2/TRBV6-3	TRBJ2-3	CASSTRTSGGQPGDTQYF
TRBV10-3	TRBJ2-1	CAISELGSGGRSYNEQFF
TRBV5-1	TRBJ2-3	CASSPTTDTQYF
TRBV11-3	TRBJ2-2	CASAIGRQRELFF
TRBV11-3	TRBJ1-2	CASSLGAGINYGYTF
TRBV5-6	TRBJ1-5	CASSYRDRFAQPQHF
TRBV5-1	TRBJ2-7	CASSLAWGQGDEQYF
TRBV12-3/TRBV12-4	TRBJ2-7	CASSLKGTGEQYF
TRBV2	TRBJ1-1	CASSEAAGNTEAFF
TRBV5-1	TRBJ2-3	CASSLDPLTDTQYF
TRBV19	TRBJ2-5	CASSIGPSGGQETQYF
TRBV5-6	TRBJ1-6	CASSLERGRNSPLHF
TRBV9	TRBJ1-1	CASSARGDILGGTEAFF
TRBV7-2	TRBJ2-5	CASSLGLAGNQETQYF
TRBV6-5	TRBJ1-1	CASRRDSRWHTEAFF
TRBV2	TRBJ1-6	CASSPGQSNSPLHF
TRBV19	TRBJ2-1	CASSSLAGNEQFF
TRBV9	TRBJ2-7	CASSVGIAGVYEQYF
TRBV6-1	TRBJ2-7	CASSEGLVFYEQYF
TRBV19	TRBJ2-1	CASSIVGSDNEQFF
TRBV5-1	TRBJ1-2	CASSLGEAGYTF
TRBV10-3	TRBJ2-7	CAISEQGPFSAEQYF
TRBV5-6	TRBJ1-2	CASSLPPPGNYGYTF
TRBV7-2	TRBJ2-3	CASSLSTGGFANTQYF
TRBV7-2	TRBJ2-3	CASRMTGGSTDTQYF
TRBV29-1	TRBJ2-7	CSGGQGAYEQYF
TRBV11-2	TRBJ2-5	CASSLSSGTSAQETQYF
TRBV15	TRBJ1-2	CATSGQLLDWEAGYTF
TRBV7-8	TRBJ2-7	CASSGRVSGGPPYEQYF
TRBV18	TRBJ1-1	CASSPTGLDTEAFF
TRBV3-1/TRBV3-2	TRBJ2-5	CASSQFRGGAVETQYF
TRBV20-1	TRBJ1-5	CSASDPGTYNQPQHF
TRBV10-1	TRBJ1-2	CASSRATNYGYTF
TRBV19	TRBJ2-1	CASTNLGFGNEQFF
TRBV9	TRBJ2-3	CASSPPGTDTQYF
TRBV6-5	TRBJ2-7	CASSGFYEQYF